The clone carrying this T cell receptor (beta chain) was picked up a small number of times. This entry belongs to a study of blood T cell repertoires in COVID-19. Whole-study context: Acute-phase and convalescent COVID-19 samples originated in the United States, Italy and Spain. PBMCs, B-cell-depleted T cells, or T cells were the source of the cDNA or gDNA that made up the material.

Authors' analysis steps: Amplification of reference gene primers provided the estimated nucleated cell counts. Profiled with immunoSEQ multiplex PCR; TCRdb holds only in-frame clones, not every one. That table is the source of V, J and clone size, and D and trimming were worked out from the DNA. The sample lists more than 15,000 clones, 75% to 90% occurring once. CDR3 length: 12 residues. The V gene lost 7 bases and the J gene lost 7 bases, with 11 bases spanning the gap. The germline V gene encodes CDR1 MNHEY and CDR2 SVGAGI. This rearrangement joins TRBV6-5 to TRBJ1-5, with a weak D call TRBD1 (5 bases). The receptor was isolated from a woman in her sixties with active COVID-19. Sample: peripheral blood. The CDR3 bases are TGTGCCAGCACTGCAGGGTACCAGCCCCAGCATTTT. As protein: CASTAGYQPQHF.